The clone carrying this TCR beta chain was seen more than once but under ten times. The target antigen is unknown. This sample was included in a study of cytomegalovirus exposure and HLA in healthy donors. For the study at large: Approximately 83 million unique TCRs from HLA-typed donors were held in an early data release.

Amplification used 60 Vbeta primers and 13 Jbeta primers. Sequencing was performed with immunoSEQ multiplex PCR; in TCRdb, only in-frame clones are kept and a portion is missing. The sample consists of 110,000 or so clones, 82% of them appearing once. General observations from the study: A reported reduction in N-insertions relative to the roughly 700-donor mean was seen in an Asian-associated ancestry cluster in a later analysis. Later genetic work tied a missense DCLRE1C variant to beta-chain V and J trimming. Reports indicated that the classifier achieved high specificity and sensitivity in diagnosing cytomegalovirus status.

There are 14 residues in the CDR3. Trimming took 5 bases from V and 1 from J; bases not matched to a gene: 5. Germline CDR1 SGHVS, CDR2 FNYEAQ. The chain is built from TRBV7-6 and TRBJ2-7; the match to TRBD1 covers 7 bases. The sample taken for sequencing was PBMCs. The sequence came from a woman aged 18-30 years in good health and CMV-seronegative. CDR3 sequence (DNA): TGTGCCAGCAGCCGAATGACAGGGTCCTACGAGCAGTACTTC. It encodes CASSRMTGSYEQYF.